What follows are 11 T cell receptor beta chains derived from one specimen sequenced in a study of shared clonotypes between healthy human individuals. Method: immunoSEQ multiplex PCR; TCRdb's copy keeps in-frame clones and lacks some. The table has about 1.5 million clones, under 99% seen once. Sequencing was carried out using naive CD4+ T cells sorted from blood. The subset is: CD45RA+ positively selected. These receptors were obtained from a man aged 30 to 39 in good health.

V usage is TRBV10-2 and J usage is TRBJ2-1; weak D call: TRBD2 (6 bases). Germline CDR1 reads WSHSY; CDR2 reads SAAADI. Trimming left V 6 bases short and J 10 bases short, with 16 bases between. The CDR3 consists of 13 residues. The DNA for the CDR3 is TGCGCCAGCAGAGGGAGGACACGCGGGGAGCAGTTCTTC. This gives the protein CASRGRTRGEQFF.

The rearrangement joins TRBV9 to TRBJ2-5; TRBD1 agrees at 9 bases. J lost 1 base, V lost 3 bases, and 4 bases had no gene match. Germline V gene lookup returns CDR1 SGDLS and CDR2 YYNGEE. There are 15 residues in the CDR3. The CDR3 DNA follows: TGTGCCAGCAGCGCCAGACAGGGGGGCCAAGAGACCCAGTACTTC. This sequence encodes CASSARQGGQETQYF.

J is TRBJ2-7 and V is TRBV5-1, with 7 bases that match TRBD1. The CDR3 loop spans 18 amino acids. V lost 1 base, J lost 2 bases, and 15 bases stayed unmatched. The germline V gene encodes CDR1 SGHRS and CDR2 YFSETQ. The CDR3 DNA reads TGCGCCAGCAGCTTGCTACAGACAGGGACGGCGCGGACCTACGAGCAGTACTTC. It codes for CASSLLQTGTARTYEQYF.

This chain links TRBV29-1 with TRBJ1-1; D is undetermined. Germline values: CDR1 SQVTM, CDR2 ANQGSEA. CDR3 length: 8 amino acids. V was trimmed by 7 bases and J by 7 bases, leaving 4 bases between them. The CDR3 loop reads CSAREAFF. The DNA for the CDR3 is TGCAGCGCCCGTGAAGCTTTCTTT. Filled out from reference TRBV29-1 and TRBJ1-1, the complete variable domain reads SAVISQKPSRDICQRGTSLTIQCQVDSQVTMMFWYRQQPGQSLTLIATANQGSEATYESGFVIDKFPISRPNLTFSTLTVSNMSPEDSSIYLCSAREAFFGQGTRLTVV.

The CDR3 protein is CASSPLSGRDSDTQYF. The CDR3 nucleotides read TGTGCCAGCAGCCCTCTAAGCGGGAGAGACTCAGATACGCAGTATTTT. The chain links TRBV7-9 to TRBJ2-3, with 8 bases aligning to TRBD2. V lost 5 bases and J lost 4; bases outside the gene matches: 11. The CDR3 length is 16 residues. Germline loops: CDR1 SEHNR, CDR2 FQNEAQ (reference sequence).

This chain joins TRBV7-6 and TRBJ2-1; possible D gene TRBD2, 6 bases. Germline V gene data show CDR1 as SGHVS and CDR2 as FNYEAQ. The CDR3 totals 19 residues. V was shortened by 4 bases and J by 9 bases, with 31 bases between the two germline ends. This CDR3 is CASSSSLPQGGGNVGEQFF. Written as DNA, the CDR3 is TGTGCCAGCAGCTCCTCCCTGCCACAAGGTGGAGGGAACGTAGGTGAGCAGTTCTTC.

Note on this clone: Other DNA sequences in the sample encode the same CDR3. J is TRBJ1-5 and V is TRBV6-1; D perhaps matches TRBD1 (6 bases). The CDR3 is 15 amino acids. The germline V and J ends were trimmed by 0 bases and 1 base, with 7 bases remaining between them. In germline, CDR1 is MNHNS, CDR2 SASEGT. The CDR3 reads CASSEARGSNQPQHF. The CDR3 bases are TGTGCCAGCAGTGAAGCCAGGGGAAGCAATCAGCCCCAGCATTTT.

The rearrangement links TRBV7-3 to TRBJ2-3; no clear D. Trimming took 5 bases from V and 5 from J, leaving 8 bases between them. Germline CDR1 is SGHTA and CDR2 is FQGTGA. The CDR3 runs to 12 residues. The CDR3 region has the DNA TGTGCCAGCAGCCGTCCCAGAGATACGCAGTATTTT. It specifies CASSRPRDTQYF.

This clone has a single count. V usage is TRBV6-6 and J usage is TRBJ2-7; D unresolved. Per the germline V gene, CDR1 is MNHNY and CDR2 is SVGAGI (reference sequence). The CDR3 loop spans 14 amino acids. Trimming cost V 1 base and J 1 base, with 8 bases left between them. The CDR3 is CASSYLGNSYEQYF. The DNA of the CDR3 is TGTGCCAGCAGTTACTTAGGCAATTCCTACGAGCAGTACTTC.

Regarding this clone: The same CDR3 also results from other DNA sequences found in this sample. V is TRBV15 and J is TRBJ2-3; D unclear. The germline V gene encodes CDR1 LNHNV and CDR2 YYDKDF (reference sequence). V lost 1 base to trimming and J lost 2 bases, with 4 bases between them. The CDR3 sequence is 13 residues long. CDR3 sequence: CATSRGDTDTQYF. The CDR3 DNA sequence: TGTGCCACCAGCAGAGGTGACACAGATACGCAGTATTTT. Drawing the rest from reference TRBV15 and TRBJ2-3, the complete variable domain is DAMVIQNPRYQVTQFGKPVTLSCSQTLNHNVMYWYQQKSSQAPKLLFHYYDKDFNNEADTPDNFQSRRPNTSFCFLDIRSPGLGDTAMYLCATSRGDTDTQYFGPGTRLTVL.

This sequence joins TRBV2 and TRBJ2-1; D unclear. V was pared by 2 bases and J by 10 bases, with 18 bases between. The CDR3 is made up of 15 amino acids. Looked up from germline, CDR1 is SNHLY and CDR2 is FYNNEI. CDR3 nucleotide sequence: TGTGCCAGCAGTGAACTCGCTGCCTCGAGAGTCGAGCAGTTCTTC. Translation: CASSELAASRVEQFF.